What follows is one TCR beta chain and its context. The data were taken from a study of technical replicates of blood from several donors. CDR3 length equals 14 residues. The ends were cut back, 6 bases at V and 0 bases at J, with 11 bases in the middle. Germline lookup yields CDR1 MNHEY and CDR2 SMNVEV (reference sequence). Sequencing was performed with immunoSEQ multiplex PCR; in TCRdb, only in-frame clones are kept and a portion is missing. This sample has 76,000 or so clones, with just over 85% found just once. The rearrangement links TRBV27 to TRBJ1-1; D is unresolved. The receptor's source is a human donor in good health. Some clones in this sample may be carry-over from other donors' samples. Sequenced sample: PBMCs. For the CDR3, the DNA is TGTGCCAGCAGACACGACTATATGAACACTGAAGCTTTCTTT. As protein: CASRHDYMNTEAFF.